Each of the 27 T cell receptor beta chains below was sequenced from the same sample in a study of T cell responses to AZD1222 COVID-19 vaccine. Profiled with immunoSEQ multiplex PCR; TCRdb holds only in-frame clones, not every one. The sample contains some 150,000 clones, more than 70% of which appear only once. The source material was peripheral blood, sampled on day 0 of MenACWY control vaccination. The origin of the receptors is an adult in good health.

The chain carries TRBV20-1 and TRBJ1-1; D gene ambiguous. The CDR3 sequence is 13 residues long. The germline V and J ends were trimmed by 3 bases and 5 bases, with 13 bases remaining between them. Per the germline V gene, CDR1 is DFQATT and CDR2 is SNEGSKA (reference sequence). The CDR3 sequence is CSASRPPGTEAFF. In DNA form, the CDR3 reads TGCAGTGCTAGTAGGCCCCCTGGGACTGAAGCTTTCTTT.

The rearrangement links TRBV28 to TRBJ2-4; tentatively, D is TRBD1 (6 bases). With 5 bases removed from V and 8 bases from J, the gap between germline ends came to 16 bases. The CDR3 is 14 amino acids. CDR1 is MDHEN and CDR2 is SYDVKM in the germline V gene. CDR3 coding DNA: TGTGCCAGCAGTCCCCGGGGTAAGGGGGACATTCAGTACTTC. It yields the protein CASSPRGKGDIQYF.

This chain connects TRBV20-1 to TRBJ1-2; no clear D gene. Trimming shortened V by 6 bases and J by 4 bases, and 6 bases separated the two germline ends. Germline CDR1 DFQATT, CDR2 SNEGSKA (reference sequence). The CDR3 runs 10 residues. The CDR3 loop is CSAPVYGYTF. CDR3 nucleotides: TGCAGTGCCCCAGTCTATGGCTACACCTTC.

The gene calls are TRBV4-1 and TRBJ1-2; TRBD1 might be the D (6 bases). The CDR3 is 14 amino acids. Germline assignment: CDR1 MGHRA and CDR2 YSYEKL. Between the trimmed V and J ends, which lost 0 bases and 6 bases, there was a span of 11 bases. The CDR3 loop reads CASSQDRTVDGYTF. The CDR3 DNA sequence: TGCGCCAGCAGCCAAGATAGGACAGTAGATGGCTACACCTTC.

The genes are TRBV10-3 and TRBJ2-7; 10 bases line up with TRBD1. V lost 3 bases and J lost 3; bases outside the gene matches: 5. From germline, CDR1 is ENHRY and CDR2 SYGVKD. CDR3 size: 15 residues. CDR3 nucleotides: TGTGCCATCAGTGACTATGGGACAGGGGTCTACGAGCAGTACTTC. This translates into CAISDYGTGVYEQYF.

The J gene is TRBJ1-4, the V gene TRBV6-1; the D is unclear. Germline lookup yields CDR1 MNHNS and CDR2 SASEGT. The CDR3 totals 17 residues. The V end was cut by 1 base, the J end by 0 bases, with 12 bases between. In DNA, the CDR3 is TGTGCCAGCAGTGAAGTCGGGGTCCCTACAACTAATGAAAAACTGTTTTTT. It specifies CASSEVGVPTTNEKLFF.

CDR3 protein: CASSFSGSVFAEAFF. The CDR3 nucleotides are TGTGCCAGCAGTTTTAGTGGATCGGTTTTCGCTGAAGCTTTCTTT. The chain couples TRBV28 to TRBJ1-1; D remains ambiguous. Germline V gives CDR1 MDHEN, CDR2 SYDVKM. The germline V and J ends were trimmed by 3 bases and 6 bases, with 17 bases remaining between them. This CDR3 is built from 15 residues.

The CDR3, as DNA: TGTGCCAGCTCACCACAGGCGAACACTGAAGCTTTCTTT. Translating it yields CASSPQANTEAFF. The genes are TRBV18 and TRBJ1-1; D unresolved. Trimming removed 1 base at V and 1 base at J, with 4 bases between. CDR1 is KGHSH, CDR2 LQKENI, per germline. The CDR3 runs to 13 residues.

The rearrangement uses TRBV10-3 and TRBJ2-5; 8 nucleotides agree with TRBD1. The CDR3 contains 15 residues. V gave up 3 bases and J gave up 5 bases; unmatched junction bases: 8. Germline-derived CDR1 and CDR2 are ENHRY and SYGVKD. CDR3 amino acids: CAISEYSTGGETQYF. The DNA for the CDR3 is TGTGCCATCAGTGAATATAGCACAGGGGGGGAGACCCAGTACTTC.

CDR3 region: CASSLGGQGGEQYF. The CDR3 nucleotides read TGTGCCAGCAGCTTAGGTGGACAGGGAGGCGAGCAGTACTTC. The chain carries TRBV7-2 and TRBJ2-7; TRBD1 matches 8 bases. CDR3 length equals 14 residues. The V gene end was trimmed by 1 base and the J gene end by 6 bases; junction bases not matched to a gene: 5. Germline assignment: CDR1 SGHTA and CDR2 FQGNSA.

CDR3 protein: CASSPGPGTNQPQHF. The DNA of the CDR3 is TGTGCCAGCAGCCCCGGGCCAGGGACCAATCAGCCCCAGCATTTT. The chain uses TRBV7-2 and TRBJ1-5, with a possible D match to TRBD1 (5 bases). Trimming cost V 5 bases and J 3 bases, with 14 bases left between them. CDR1 SGHTA and CDR2 FQGNSA come from the germline V gene. This CDR3 contains 15 residues.

This rearrangement joins TRBV6-5 to TRBJ1-5; no clear D gene. V gave up 5 bases and J gave up 0 bases, with 8 bases separating them. Germline values: CDR1 MNHEY, CDR2 SVGAGI. The CDR3 runs to 14 residues. CDR3 nucleotide sequence: TGTGCCAGCAGTCAGAGGGTTAGCAATCAGCCCCAGCATTTT. This gives the protein CASSQRVSNQPQHF.

This clone has only a few counts. The chain combines TRBV3-1 (or the pseudogene TRBV3-2) with TRBJ2-2; D is uncertain. V dropped 0 bases and J dropped 4 bases, with 12 bases sitting between them. This CDR3 is built from 16 residues. In germline, CDR1 is LGHDT, CDR2 YNNKEL (reference sequence). The DNA for the CDR3 is TGTGCCAGCAGCCAAGAAAGACAATCTTTCACCGGGGAGCTGTTTTTT. Protein product: CASSQERQSFTGELFF.

The chain has TRBV19 and TRBJ2-7, with D perhaps assigned TRBD1 or TRBD2 (6 bases each). V was clipped by 5 bases and J by 6 bases, with 17 bases between them. The CDR3 has 14 residues. Per germline, CDR1 LNHDA and CDR2 SQIVND (reference sequence). CDR3 protein: CASSAQRGPGEQYF. The DNA of the CDR3 is TGTGCCAGTAGTGCACAACGGGGGCCGGGCGAGCAGTACTTC.

This clone was seen a few times. The chain uses TRBV13 and TRBJ2-1; 8 bases agree with TRBD2. The CDR3 has 16 residues. V trimming: 4 bases; J trimming: 7 bases; junction bases outside the gene matches: 12. CDR1 is PRHDT and CDR2 is FYEKMQ in the germline V gene (reference sequence). The CDR3 here is CASSSAAGRAVNEQFF. CDR3 nucleotide sequence: TGTGCCAGCAGCTCGGCCGCCGGGAGGGCCGTAAATGAGCAGTTCTTC.

The chain links TRBV24-1 to TRBJ2-3, with D uncertain. The CDR3 is 15 residues long. Germline V gene sequence: CDR1 KGHDR, CDR2 SFDVKD. The germline V and J ends were trimmed by 8 bases and 5 bases, with 19 bases remaining between them. This chain's CDR3 is CATNAGPLNGDTQYF. The CDR3, as DNA: TGTGCCACCAACGCCGGGCCCCTAAATGGAGATACGCAGTATTTT.

V usage is TRBV4-3 and J usage is TRBJ2-2; 14 positions agree with TRBD2. CDR3 length: 19 amino acids. The V gene end was trimmed by 1 base and the J gene end by 4 bases; junction bases not matched to a gene: 8. CDR1 LGHNA and CDR2 YSLEER come from the germline V gene. The CDR3 protein is CASSQARLAGGHGTGELFF. The CDR3 nucleotides read TGCGCCAGCAGCCAAGCGAGACTAGCGGGGGGGCACGGCACCGGGGAGCTGTTTTTT.

This chain joins TRBV9 and TRBJ2-7, with D tentatively TRBD1 or TRBD2 (5 bases each). CDR3 size: 15 residues. Deletions cut 1 base from V and 2 bases from J, with 13 bases between. In germline, CDR1 is SGDLS, CDR2 YYNGEE. The CDR3 sequence is CASSVTGTETYEQYF. DNA for the CDR3: TGTGCCAGCAGCGTAACGGGGACGGAGACCTACGAGCAGTACTTC.

The chain is built from TRBV6-5 and TRBJ1-6, with TRBD1 as a possible D gene (6 bases). V was clipped by 0 bases and J by 14 bases, with 14 bases between them. The CDR3 runs 14 residues. Germline assignment: CDR1 MNHEY and CDR2 SVGAGI. Here the CDR3 reads CASSYSDRRTALHF. Here the CDR3 DNA reads TGTGCCAGCAGTTACTCCGACAGGCGGACGGCCCTCCACTTT.

This chain connects TRBV7-8 to TRBJ2-7, with D possibly called TRBD1 or TRBD2 (5 bases each). Germline loops: CDR1 SGHVS, CDR2 FQNEAQ. V dropped 7 bases and J dropped 3 bases, with 19 bases sitting between them. This CDR3 spans 15 amino acids. The chain's CDR3 is CASTSEPGTVYEQYF. The CDR3 DNA follows: TGTGCCAGCACCAGCGAGCCCGGGACGGTCTACGAGCAGTACTTC.

This clone was counted a few times. The chain is built from TRBV15 and TRBJ1-2; a possible D gene is TRBD1 (6 bases). The CDR3 has 15 amino acids. The germline gives CDR1 LNHNV, CDR2 YYDKDF (reference sequence). With 5 bases removed from V and 4 bases from J, the gap between germline ends came to 17 bases. The CDR3 nucleotides read TGTGCCACCAGCCGAGGACAGAATCAAGTCTATGGCTACACCTTC. Its translation is CATSRGQNQVYGYTF.

The chain joins TRBV9 to TRBJ2-1; 7 positions match TRBD2. The CDR3 spans 14 residues. CDR1 and CDR2 (germline): SGDLS, YYNGEE. Unmatched junction bases numbered 2, after V lost 4 bases and J lost 1 base. CDR3 loop: CASSPGGSYNEQFF. For the CDR3, the DNA is TGTGCCAGCAGCCCGGGGGGATCCTACAATGAGCAGTTCTTC. The variable domain in full, with the rest retrieved from reference TRBV9 and TRBJ2-1, is DSGVTQTPKHLITATGQRVTLRCSPRSGDLSVYWYQQSLDQGLQFLIQYYNGEERAKGNILERFSAQQFPDLHSELNLSSLELGDSALYFCASSPGGSYNEQFFGPGTRLTVL.

This chain links TRBV2 with TRBJ1-2, with a possible D match to TRBD1 (5 bases). Germline CDR1 and CDR2: SNHLY and FYNNEI. Between the trimmed V and J ends, which lost 5 bases and 4 bases, there was a span of 14 bases. The CDR3 is made up of 14 amino acids. Written as DNA, the CDR3 is TGTGCCAGCAGTACCAATCAGGGTGGCTATGGCTACACCTTC. Translated: CASSTNQGGYGYTF.

V gene TRBV7-2 combines with J gene TRBJ1-1; 10 bases agree with TRBD1. V trimming: 4 bases; J trimming: 9 bases; junction bases outside the gene matches: 11. The CDR3 covers 15 residues. Germline V gene data show CDR1 as SGHTA and CDR2 as FQGNSA. The CDR3 sequence: CASSYSGQGIAKAFF. The CDR3, as DNA: TGTGCCAGCAGCTACTCGGGACAGGGGATCGCGAAAGCTTTCTTT.

This clone was detected only once. The CDR3 sequence is CASSFTSSSGQPQHF. As DNA, the CDR3 is TGTGCCAGCAGCTTCACCTCATCCTCCGGTCAGCCCCAGCATTTT. This rearrangement joins TRBV7-2 to TRBJ1-5; D is unclear. The CDR3 runs 15 residues. CDR1 is SGHTA, CDR2 FQGNSA, per germline. V lost 3 bases and J 6 bases, leaving 15 bases between the germline ends.

The chain is built from TRBV12-5 and TRBJ1-1; D unclear. This CDR3 is 15 amino acids long. Trimming pared 3 bases from V and 0 bases from J, leaving 11 bases between. CDR1 is LGHNT, CDR2 FRNRAP, per germline. CDR3 loop: CASGLDETLNTEAFF. The CDR3 DNA reads as TGTGCTAGTGGTTTAGACGAGACTCTGAACACTGAAGCTTTCTTT. Variable domain in full (rest from reference TRBV12-5 and TRBJ1-1): DARVTQTPRHKVTEMGQEVTMRCQPILGHNTVFWYRQTMMQGLELLAYFRNRAPLDDSGMPKDRFSAEMPDATLATLKIQPSEPRDSAVYFCASGLDETLNTEAFFGQGTRLTVV.

The chain employs TRBV6-5 and TRBJ1-3; 8 bases line up with TRBD1. The V gene end was trimmed by 4 bases and the J gene end by 0 bases; junction bases not matched to a gene: 2. This CDR3 spans 15 amino acids. Germline lookup yields CDR1 MNHEY and CDR2 SVGAGI. CDR3 region: CASSSTGGSGNTIYF. The CDR3 nucleotides are TGTGCCAGCAGTTCCACAGGGGGCTCTGGAAACACCATATATTTT.